The clone carrying this T cell receptor beta chain has a handful of counts. This sample is part of a study of blood T cells in healthy people across ages. Across the study: Template switching captured about one barcoded beta molecule per two T cells.

The second PCR ran roughly 6 to 11 cycles with a sample-barcoded 5' primer and J-beta primers. No fewer than 3 million CDR3-containing paired-end reads came from each sample. Each CDR3 protein gets one entry after TCRdb re-called the 5' RACE reads with MiXCR. The sample records approximately 730,000 distinct CDR3 sequences, less than 70% being singletons. V was pared by 0 bases and J by 4 bases, with 15 bases between. Germline values: CDR1 MNHEY, CDR2 SMNVEV (reference sequence). This CDR3 is built from 16 residues. The TCR sequence derives from a man aged 80 or over in good health. Sequencing used blood. The chain recombines TRBV27 with TRBJ1-2, with D perhaps TRBD1 (5 bases). DNA of the CDR3: TGTGCCAGCAGTTTATCCGGGCAGGGCCGCCCCTATGGCTACACCTTC. It translates to CASSLSGQGRPYGYTF.